The 13 T cell receptor beta chains below were found in one sample sequenced in a study of human T cells and chemical hapten exposure (dated by TCRdb to 2020 to 2023). The library was generated by RACE. The listed sequencing device is NextSeq 500. TCRdb took the public reads, trimmed them with fastp at Q25, ran MiXCR for clone calling and kept in-frame beta chains. Every CDR3 protein is listed once, alongside the most common genes and DNA of its rows. The sample records 300,000 to 450,000 distinct CDR3 sequences, less than 6.5% of which are singletons. The leading ten clones occupy just over 2.5% of the sample. This sample's time point label indicates: pre-sensitization, week 0. This specimen's treatment or condition label, per the study, means: therapeutic diphenylcyclopropenone sensitization with weekly scalp DPC. Sequencing used whole blood, obtained in connection with sensitization to the hapten diphenylcyclopropenone (DPC). The receptor source for this set is a woman aged 45-65 years with alopecia areata. Some clones in this sample may be carry-over from other donors' samples.

The table lists this clonotype with many counts. The chain carries TRBV7-6 and TRBJ2-1, with D perhaps matching TRBD2 (5 bases). Germline V gene sequence: CDR1 SGHVS, CDR2 FNYEAQ. V lost 5 bases and J 9 bases, leaving 14 bases between the germline ends. The length of the CDR3 is 13 residues. In DNA, the CDR3 is TGTGCCAGCAGCCCCCCTCTAGCCGTTGAGCAGTTCTTC. It yields the protein CASSPPLAVEQFF.

The genes are TRBV5-4 and TRBJ1-1; TRBD1 matches at 7 bases. Germline values: CDR1 SGHNT, CDR2 YYREEE (reference sequence). Unmatched junction bases numbered 9, after V lost 4 bases and J lost 0 bases. The CDR3 is made up of 16 amino acids. CDR3 sequence (DNA): TGTGCCAGCAGCAGGGACAGAGGGCCCCTGAACACTGAAGCTTTCTTT. Translation: CASSRDRGPLNTEAFF.

This clonotype was counted at least ten times. CDR3 protein: CASIDFQGEAFF. Here the CDR3 DNA reads TGTGCCAGCATTGATTTTCAGGGTGAAGCTTTCTTT. The chain recombines TRBV12-3 or TRBV12-4 with TRBJ1-1; D perhaps matches TRBD1 (5 bases). V lost 7 bases to trimming and J lost 7 bases, with 13 bases between them. The CDR3 extends over 12 amino acids.

A few counts support this clonotype. This chain connects TRBV7-7 to TRBJ2-1, with 7 bases matching TRBD1. The V gene's germline CDR1 is SSHAT and CDR2 FNYEAQ (reference sequence). Germline trimming cut 6 bases from V and 6 bases from J; bases unmatched to any gene: 5. The CDR3 length is 13 residues. CDR3 bases: TGTGCCAGCAGTACTCGACAGGGCAATGAGCAGTTCTTC. Protein product: CASSTRQGNEQFF.

This sequence joins TRBV12-2 and TRBJ2-3; TRBD2 reflects the table's D call only, with no check against the DNA. TRBV12-2 is a pseudogene. There are 16 residues in the CDR3. CDR3 sequence (DNA): TGTGCAAGTCGCCCCAGAGGACTAGCTCGCCCAGATACGCAGTATTTT. This sequence encodes CASRPRGLARPDTQYF.

This clonotype has at least ten counts. The gene calls are TRBV9 and TRBJ2-3; D perhaps matches TRBD2 (6 bases). Trimming took 0 bases from V and 1 from J, leaving 6 bases between them. The germline V gene encodes CDR1 SGDLS and CDR2 YYNGEE. The CDR3 covers 14 residues. The CDR3 reads CASSVVAGTDTQYF. The CDR3 DNA reads as TGTGCCAGCAGCGTAGTAGCGGGCACAGATACGCAGTATTTT.

This clonotype was counted many times. V usage is TRBV29-1 and J usage is TRBJ2-7, with a possible D match to TRBD1 (6 bases). Germline assignment: CDR1 SQVTM and CDR2 ANQGSEA. The CDR3 length is 14 residues. Trimming stripped 4 bases from V and 4 bases from J, with 17 bases between. CDR3 amino acids: CSVVKTGKGYEQYF. DNA of the CDR3: TGCAGCGTTGTAAAAACAGGGAAGGGGTACGAGCAGTACTTC.

This clonotype was picked up many times. The rearrangement joins TRBV20-1 to TRBJ2-7; weak D call: TRBD2 (5 bases). Germline V gives CDR1 DFQATT, CDR2 SNEGSKA (reference sequence). The CDR3 length is 15 residues. Trimming pared 3 bases from V and 0 bases from J, leaving 15 bases between. As DNA, the CDR3 is TGCAGTGCTAGCACCCGGGGAACATTCTCCTACGAGCAGTACTTC. Its translation is CSASTRGTFSYEQYF.

As for this clonotype: With a much larger clone just one base away, this may be a read error. V gene TRBV15 combines with J gene TRBJ2-5; TRBD1 might be the D (6 bases). The CDR3 is made up of 15 amino acids. Trimming pared 3 bases from V and 5 bases from J, leaving 16 bases between. Germline CDR1 reads LNHNV; CDR2 reads YYDKDF (reference sequence). CDR3 sequence reads: CATSRRQGRTETQYF. The CDR3 region has the DNA TGTGCCACCAGCAGGCGTCAGGGGCGTACGGAGACCCAGTACTTC.

The chain joins TRBV5-1 to TRBJ2-5; D remains ambiguous. The CDR3 has 15 amino acids. The germline gives CDR1 SGHRS, CDR2 YFSETQ. V was shortened by 0 bases and J by 3 bases, with 12 bases between the two germline ends. This CDR3 reads CASSLVSRTEETQYF. In DNA, the CDR3 is TGCGCCAGCAGCTTGGTATCTCGGACGGAAGAGACCCAGTACTTC.

This clonotype has a handful of counts. The chain carries TRBV6-1 and TRBJ1-1, with 8 bases matching TRBD1. This CDR3 region has 14 residues. Trimming at V came to 7 bases and at J to 4 bases, leaving 8 bases not matched to a gene. Germline assignment: CDR1 MNHNS and CDR2 SASEGT. CDR3 DNA: TGTGCCAGCAACGCGCAGGGGGCAGGCACTGAAGCTTTCTTT. This encodes CASNAQGAGTEAFF.

Remarks on this clonotype: A much larger clone lies one base from this, so it may be a read error. V gene TRBV7-8 combines with J gene TRBJ2-1; D perhaps matches TRBD1 (6 bases). Trimming took 4 bases from V and 3 from J, leaving 10 bases between them. The CDR3 loop spans 14 amino acids. Germline V lookup: CDR1 SGHVS, CDR2 FQNEAQ. The CDR3: CASSSGDYYNEQFF. The CDR3, as DNA: TGTGCCAGCAGCTCAGGGGATTACTACAATGAGCAGTTCTTC.

This clonotype was recorded many times. V usage is TRBV5-4 and J usage is TRBJ2-7, with a weak D call TRBD2 (6 bases). Germline V gene sequence: CDR1 SGHNT, CDR2 YYREEE (reference sequence). The CDR3 covers 12 residues. V shed 4 bases and J shed 4 bases, with 9 bases lying between them. This CDR3 reads CASSAGTYEQYF. CDR3 coding DNA: TGTGCCAGCAGCGCAGGGACTTACGAGCAGTACTTC.